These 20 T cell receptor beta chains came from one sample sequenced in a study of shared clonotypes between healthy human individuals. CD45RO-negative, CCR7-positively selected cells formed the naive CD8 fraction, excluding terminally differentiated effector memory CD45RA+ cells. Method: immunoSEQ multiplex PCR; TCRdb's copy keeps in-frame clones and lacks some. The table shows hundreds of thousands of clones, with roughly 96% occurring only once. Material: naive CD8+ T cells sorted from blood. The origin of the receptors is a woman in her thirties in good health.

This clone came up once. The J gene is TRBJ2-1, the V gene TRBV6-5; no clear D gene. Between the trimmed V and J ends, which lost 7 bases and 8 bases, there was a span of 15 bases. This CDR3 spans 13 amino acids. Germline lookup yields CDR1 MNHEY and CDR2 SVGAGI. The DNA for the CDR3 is TGTGCCAGCAACTCCTTGGTCGGCGATGAGCAGTTCTTC. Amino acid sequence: CASNSLVGDEQFF.

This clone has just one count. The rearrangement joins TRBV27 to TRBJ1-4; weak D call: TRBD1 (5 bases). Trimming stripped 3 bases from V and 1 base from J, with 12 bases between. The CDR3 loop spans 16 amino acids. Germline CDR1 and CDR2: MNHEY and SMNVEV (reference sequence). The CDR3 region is CASSFGMGGTNEKLFF. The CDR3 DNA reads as TGTGCCAGCAGTTTCGGCATGGGGGGAACTAATGAAAAACTGTTTTTT.

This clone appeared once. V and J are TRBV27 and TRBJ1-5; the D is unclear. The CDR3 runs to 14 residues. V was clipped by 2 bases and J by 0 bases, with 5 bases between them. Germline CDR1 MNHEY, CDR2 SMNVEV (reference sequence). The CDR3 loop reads CASSLRYSNQPQHF. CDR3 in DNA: TGTGCCAGCAGTTTACGGTATAGCAATCAGCCCCAGCATTTT.

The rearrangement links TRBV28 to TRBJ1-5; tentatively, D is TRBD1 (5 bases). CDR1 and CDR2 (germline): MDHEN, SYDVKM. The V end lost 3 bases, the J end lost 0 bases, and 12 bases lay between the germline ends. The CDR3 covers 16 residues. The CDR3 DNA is TGTGCCAGCAGTTTTGGCAGGGCTTATAGCAATCAGCCCCAGCATTTT. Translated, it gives CASSFGRAYSNQPQHF. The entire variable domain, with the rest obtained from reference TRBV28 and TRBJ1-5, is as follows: DVKVTQSSRYLVKRTGEKVFLECVQDMDHENMFWYRQDPGLGLRLIYFSYDVKMKEKGDIPEGYSVSREKKERFSLILESASTNQTSMYLCASSFGRAYSNQPQHFGDGTRLSIL.

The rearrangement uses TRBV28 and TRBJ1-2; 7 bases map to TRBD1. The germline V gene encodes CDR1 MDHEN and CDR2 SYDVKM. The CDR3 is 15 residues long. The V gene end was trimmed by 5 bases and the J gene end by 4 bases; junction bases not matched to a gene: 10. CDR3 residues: CASSLTTGTAYGYTF. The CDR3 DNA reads TGTGCCAGCAGTCTGACGACCGGGACAGCCTATGGCTACACCTTC.

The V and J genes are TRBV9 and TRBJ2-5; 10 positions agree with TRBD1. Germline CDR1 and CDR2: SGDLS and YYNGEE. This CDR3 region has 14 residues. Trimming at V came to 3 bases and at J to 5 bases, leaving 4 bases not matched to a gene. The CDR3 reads CASSGQGARETQYF. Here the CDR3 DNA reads TGTGCCAGCAGCGGACAGGGGGCGCGTGAGACCCAGTACTTC. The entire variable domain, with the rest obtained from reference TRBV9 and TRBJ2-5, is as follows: DSGVTQTPKHLITATGQRVTLRCSPRSGDLSVYWYQQSLDQGLQFLIQYYNGEERAKGNILERFSAQQFPDLHSELNLSSLELGDSALYFCASSGQGARETQYFGPGTRLLVL.

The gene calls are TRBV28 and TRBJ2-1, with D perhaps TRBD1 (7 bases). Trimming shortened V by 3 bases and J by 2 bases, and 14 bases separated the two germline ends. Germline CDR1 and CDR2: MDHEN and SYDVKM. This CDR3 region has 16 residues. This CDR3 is CASSFLGGQAYNEQFF. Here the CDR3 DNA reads TGTGCCAGCAGTTTTCTGGGAGGACAGGCCTACAATGAGCAGTTCTTC.

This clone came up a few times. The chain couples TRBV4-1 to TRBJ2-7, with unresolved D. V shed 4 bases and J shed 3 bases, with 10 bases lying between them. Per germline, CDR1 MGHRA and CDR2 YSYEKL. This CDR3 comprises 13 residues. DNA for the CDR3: TGCGCCAGCAGCCTTGGACGGAACTACGAGCAGTACTTC. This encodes CASSLGRNYEQYF.

This CDR3 reads CASNGQGANEQYF. The CDR3 coding sequence is TGTGCCAGCAACGGACAGGGGGCCAACGAGCAGTACTTC. This chain links TRBV6-5 with TRBJ2-7, with 11 bases fitting TRBD1. The V segment lost 7 bases and the J segment 5 bases; nucleotides outside the gene matches: 4. The CDR3 runs to 13 residues. Germline-derived CDR1 and CDR2 are MNHEY and SVGAGI.

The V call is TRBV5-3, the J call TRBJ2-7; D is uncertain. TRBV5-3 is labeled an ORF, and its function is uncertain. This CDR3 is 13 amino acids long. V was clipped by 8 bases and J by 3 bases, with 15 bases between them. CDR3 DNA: TGTGCCAGCAGCATCGCCGGTAGCTACGAGCAGTACTTC. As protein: CASSIAGSYEQYF.

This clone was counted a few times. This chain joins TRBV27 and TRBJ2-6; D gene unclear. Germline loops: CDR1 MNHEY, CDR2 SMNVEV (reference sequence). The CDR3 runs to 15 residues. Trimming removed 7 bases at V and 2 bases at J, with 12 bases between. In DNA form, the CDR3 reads TGTGCCAGCAATGACAATAAAGCTGGGGCCAACGTCCTGACTTTC. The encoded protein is CASNDNKAGANVLTF.

The CDR3 loop is CASSLAGTGLNTDTQYF. CDR3 in DNA: TGTGCCAGCAGCTTGGCCGGGACGGGATTAAACACAGATACGCAGTATTTT. The chain is built from TRBV5-6 and TRBJ2-3; D possibly uses TRBD1 or TRBD2 (5 bases each). CDR1 is SGHDT and CDR2 is YYEEEE in the germline V gene. V was clipped by 0 bases and J by 2 bases, with 16 bases between them. The CDR3 loop spans 17 amino acids.

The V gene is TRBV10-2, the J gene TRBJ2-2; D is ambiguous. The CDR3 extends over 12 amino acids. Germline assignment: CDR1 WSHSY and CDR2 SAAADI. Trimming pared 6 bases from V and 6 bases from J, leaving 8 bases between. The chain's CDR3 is CASRIASGELFF. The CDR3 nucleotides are TGCGCCAGCAGGATCGCCTCCGGGGAGCTGTTTTTT.

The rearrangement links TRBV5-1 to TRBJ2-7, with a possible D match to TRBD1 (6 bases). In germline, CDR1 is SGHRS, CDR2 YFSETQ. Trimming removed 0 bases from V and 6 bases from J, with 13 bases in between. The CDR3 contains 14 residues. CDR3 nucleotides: TGCGCCAGCAGCTTGGAGCAGGGGTGGTTCGAGCAGTACTTC. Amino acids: CASSLEQGWFEQYF. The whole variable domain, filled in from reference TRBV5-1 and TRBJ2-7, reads KAGVTQTPRYLIKTRGQQVTLSCSPISGHRSVSWYQQTPGQGLQFLFEYFSETQRNKGNFPGRFSGRQFSNSRSEMNVSTLELGDSALYLCASSLEQGWFEQYFGPGTRLTVT.

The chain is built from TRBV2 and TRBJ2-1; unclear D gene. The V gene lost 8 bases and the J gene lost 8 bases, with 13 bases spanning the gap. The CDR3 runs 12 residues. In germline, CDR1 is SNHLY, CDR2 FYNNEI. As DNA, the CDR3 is TGTGCCAGCTCCCAGGATGATGATGAGCAGTTCTTC. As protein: CASSQDDDEQFF. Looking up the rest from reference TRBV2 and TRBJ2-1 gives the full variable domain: EPEVTQTPSHQVTQMGQEVILRCVPISNHLYFYWYRQILGQKVEFLVSFYNNEISEKSEIFDDQFSVERPDGSNFTLKIRSTKLEDSAMYFCASSQDDDEQFFGPGTRLTVL.

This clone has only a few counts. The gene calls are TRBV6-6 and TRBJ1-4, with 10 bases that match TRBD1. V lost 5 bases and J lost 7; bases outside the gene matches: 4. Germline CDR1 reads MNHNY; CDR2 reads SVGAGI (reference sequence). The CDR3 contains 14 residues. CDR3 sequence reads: CASSIGTGVEKLFF. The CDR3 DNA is TGTGCCAGCAGTATAGGGACAGGGGTTGAAAAACTGTTTTTT.

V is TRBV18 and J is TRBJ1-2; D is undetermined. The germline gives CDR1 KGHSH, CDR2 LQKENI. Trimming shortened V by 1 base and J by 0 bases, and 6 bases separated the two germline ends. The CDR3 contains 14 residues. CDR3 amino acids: CASSPQETNYGYTF. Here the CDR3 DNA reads TGTGCCAGCTCACCACAGGAGACTAACTATGGCTACACCTTC. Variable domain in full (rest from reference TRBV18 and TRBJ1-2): NAGVMQNPRHLVRRRGQEARLRCSPMKGHSHVYWYRQLPEEGLKFMVYLQKENIIDESGMPKERFSAEFPKEGPSILRIQQVVRGDSAAYFCASSPQETNYGYTFGSGTRLTVV.

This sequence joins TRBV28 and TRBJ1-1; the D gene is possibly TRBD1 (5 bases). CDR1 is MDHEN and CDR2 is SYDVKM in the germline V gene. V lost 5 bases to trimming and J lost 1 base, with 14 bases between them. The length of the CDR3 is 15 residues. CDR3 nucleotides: TGTGCCAGCAGTACCGGGACGGTAACGAACACTGAAGCTTTCTTT. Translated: CASSTGTVTNTEAFF.

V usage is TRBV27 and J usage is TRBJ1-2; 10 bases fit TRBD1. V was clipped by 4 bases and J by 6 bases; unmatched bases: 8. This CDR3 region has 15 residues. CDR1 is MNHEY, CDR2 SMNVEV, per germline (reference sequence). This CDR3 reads CASSYGGQGTNGYTF. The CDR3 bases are TGTGCCAGCAGTTATGGGGGACAGGGGACGAATGGCTACACCTTC.

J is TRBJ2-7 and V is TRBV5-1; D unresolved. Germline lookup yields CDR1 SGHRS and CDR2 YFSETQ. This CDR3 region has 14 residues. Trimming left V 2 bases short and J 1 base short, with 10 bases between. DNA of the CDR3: TGCGCCAGCAGCTTAGTAGTAGGGTCCTACGAGCAGTACTTC. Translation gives CASSLVVGSYEQYF.